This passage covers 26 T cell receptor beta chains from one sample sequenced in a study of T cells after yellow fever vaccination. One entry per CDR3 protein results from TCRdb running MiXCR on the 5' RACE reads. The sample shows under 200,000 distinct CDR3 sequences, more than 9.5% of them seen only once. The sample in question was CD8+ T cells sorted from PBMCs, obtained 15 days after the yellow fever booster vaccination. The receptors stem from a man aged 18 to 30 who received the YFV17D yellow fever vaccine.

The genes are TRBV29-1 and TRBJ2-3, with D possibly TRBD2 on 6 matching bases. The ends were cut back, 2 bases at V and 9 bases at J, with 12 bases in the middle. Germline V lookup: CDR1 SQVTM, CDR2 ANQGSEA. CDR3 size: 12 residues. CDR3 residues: CSVERLEGTQYF. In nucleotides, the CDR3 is TGCAGCGTTGAACGACTAGAGGGGACGCAGTATTTT.

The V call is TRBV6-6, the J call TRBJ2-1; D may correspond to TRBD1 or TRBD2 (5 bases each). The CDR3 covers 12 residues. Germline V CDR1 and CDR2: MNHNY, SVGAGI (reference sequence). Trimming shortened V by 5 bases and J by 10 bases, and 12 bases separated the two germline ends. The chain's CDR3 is CASSPGTPEQFF. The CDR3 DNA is TGTGCCAGCAGTCCCGGGACCCCAGAGCAGTTCTTC.

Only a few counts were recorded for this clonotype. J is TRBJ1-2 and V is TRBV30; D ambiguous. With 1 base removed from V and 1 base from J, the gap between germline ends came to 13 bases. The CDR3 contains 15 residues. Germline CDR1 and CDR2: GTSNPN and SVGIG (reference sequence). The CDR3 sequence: CAWSEGLPYNYGYTF. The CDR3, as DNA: TGTGCCTGGAGTGAGGGTCTTCCGTATAACTATGGCTACACCTTC. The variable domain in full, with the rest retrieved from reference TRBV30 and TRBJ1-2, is SQTIHQWPATLVQPVGSPLSLECTVEGTSNPNLYWYRQAAGRGLQLLFYSVGIGQISSEVPQNLSASRPQDRQFILSSKKLLLSDSGFYLCAWSEGLPYNYGYTFGSGTRLTVV.

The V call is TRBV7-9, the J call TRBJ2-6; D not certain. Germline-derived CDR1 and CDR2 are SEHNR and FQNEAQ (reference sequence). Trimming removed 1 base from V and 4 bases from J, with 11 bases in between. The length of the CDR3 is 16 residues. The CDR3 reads CASSLVGESGANVLTF. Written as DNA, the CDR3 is TGTGCCAGCAGCTTAGTTGGCGAGTCCGGGGCCAACGTCCTGACTTTC.

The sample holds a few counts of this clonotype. Here the CDR3 reads CASSWRRLAGGNEQFF. The DNA for the CDR3 is TGCGCCAGCAGCTGGCGGAGACTAGCGGGCGGCAATGAGCAGTTCTTC. The chain links TRBV5-1 to TRBJ2-1; 10 nucleotides align to TRBD2. There are 16 residues in the CDR3. Losses at the gene ends were 3 bases for V and 6 bases for J; bases not matched to a gene: 9. Germline CDR1 is SGHRS and CDR2 is YFSETQ.

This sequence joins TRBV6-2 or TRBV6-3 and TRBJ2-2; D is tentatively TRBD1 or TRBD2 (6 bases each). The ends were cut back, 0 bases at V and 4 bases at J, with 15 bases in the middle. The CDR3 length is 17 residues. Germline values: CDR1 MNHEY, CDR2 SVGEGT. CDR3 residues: CASSYSWGARATGELFF. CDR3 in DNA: TGTGCCAGCAGTTACTCGTGGGGGGCTCGTGCCACCGGGGAGCTGTTTTTT.

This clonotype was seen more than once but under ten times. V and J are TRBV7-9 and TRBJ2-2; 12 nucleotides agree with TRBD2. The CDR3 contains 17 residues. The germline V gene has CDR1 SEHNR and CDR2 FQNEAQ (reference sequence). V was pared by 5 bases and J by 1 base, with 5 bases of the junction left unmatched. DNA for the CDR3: TGTGCCAGCAGCCCCGGACTAGCGGGGATGAACACCGGGGAGCTGTTTTTT. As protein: CASSPGLAGMNTGELFF.

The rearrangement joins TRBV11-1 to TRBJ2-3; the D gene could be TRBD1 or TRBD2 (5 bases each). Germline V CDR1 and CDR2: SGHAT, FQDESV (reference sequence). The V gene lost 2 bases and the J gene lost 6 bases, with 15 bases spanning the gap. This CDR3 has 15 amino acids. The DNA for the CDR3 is TGTGCCAGCAGCTTACATGGGACGGTGTCGGATACGCAGTATTTT. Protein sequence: CASSLHGTVSDTQYF.

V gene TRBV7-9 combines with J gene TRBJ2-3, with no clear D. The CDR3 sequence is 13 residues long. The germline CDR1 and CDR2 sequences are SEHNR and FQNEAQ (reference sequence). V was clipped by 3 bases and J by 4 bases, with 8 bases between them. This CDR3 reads CASSFGPPDTQYF. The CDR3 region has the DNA TGTGCCAGCAGCTTTGGGCCCCCAGATACGCAGTATTTT.

CDR3 DNA: TGCGCCAGCAGCCAAGCGGCCGATAGGGGGCCCTACGAGCAGTACGTC. This sequence encodes CASSQAADRGPYEQYV. The chain recombines TRBV4-3 with TRBJ2-7, with 7 positions matching TRBD1. Per the germline V gene, CDR1 is LGHNA and CDR2 is YSLEER. J was trimmed by 2 bases and V by 1 base; bases with no gene match: 8. There are 16 residues in the CDR3.

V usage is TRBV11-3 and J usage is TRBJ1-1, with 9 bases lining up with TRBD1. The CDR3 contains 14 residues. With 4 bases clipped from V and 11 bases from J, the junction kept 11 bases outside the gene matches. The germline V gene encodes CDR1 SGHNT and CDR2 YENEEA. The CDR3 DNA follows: TGTGCCAGCAGCTCCTACCTGGGACAGGGCGTCGCTTTCTTT. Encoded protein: CASSSYLGQGVAFF. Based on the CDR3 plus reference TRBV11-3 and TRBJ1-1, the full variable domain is EAGVVQSPRYKIIEKKQPVAFWCNPISGHNTLYWYLQNLGQGPELLIRYENEEAVDDSQLPKDRFSAERLKGVDSTLKIQPAELGDSAVYLCASSSYLGQGVAFFGQGTRLTVV.

CDR3 protein: CASSQERTVEQFF. CDR3 in DNA: TGCGCCAGCAGCCAAGAACGGACAGTTGAGCAGTTCTTC. V gene TRBV4-1 combines with J gene TRBJ2-1, with D perhaps matching TRBD1 (6 bases). CDR3 size: 13 residues. Per germline, CDR1 MGHRA and CDR2 YSYEKL. V shed 0 bases and J shed 9 bases, with 9 bases lying between them.

CDR3 sequence: CASSLAANTEAFF. As DNA, the CDR3 is TGTGCCAGCAGCTTAGCGGCGAACACTGAAGCTTTCTTT. The V gene is TRBV7-9, the J gene TRBJ1-1; D call uncertain. Trimming stripped 0 bases from V and 1 base from J, with 3 bases between. From germline, CDR1 is SEHNR and CDR2 FQNEAQ (reference sequence). The CDR3 contains 13 residues.

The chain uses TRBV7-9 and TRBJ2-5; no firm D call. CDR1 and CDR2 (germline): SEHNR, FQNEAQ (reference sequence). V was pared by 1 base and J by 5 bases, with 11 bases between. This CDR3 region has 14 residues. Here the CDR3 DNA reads TGTGCCAGCAGCTTAGTTGGCCTCCGGGAGACCCAGTACTTC. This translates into CASSLVGLRETQYF.

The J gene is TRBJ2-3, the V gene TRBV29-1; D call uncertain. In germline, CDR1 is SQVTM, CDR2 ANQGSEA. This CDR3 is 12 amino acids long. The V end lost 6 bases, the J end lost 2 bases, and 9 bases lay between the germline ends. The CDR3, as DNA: TGCAGCGTGTGGGCGCTCACAGATACGCAGTATTTT. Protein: CSVWALTDTQYF.

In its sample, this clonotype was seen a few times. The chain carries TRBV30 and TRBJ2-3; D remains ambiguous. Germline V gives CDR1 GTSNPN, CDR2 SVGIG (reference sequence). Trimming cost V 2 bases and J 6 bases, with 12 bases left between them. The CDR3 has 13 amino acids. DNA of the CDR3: TGTGCCTGGAGTTCTCCAGACGGGGATACGCAGTATTTT. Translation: CAWSSPDGDTQYF.

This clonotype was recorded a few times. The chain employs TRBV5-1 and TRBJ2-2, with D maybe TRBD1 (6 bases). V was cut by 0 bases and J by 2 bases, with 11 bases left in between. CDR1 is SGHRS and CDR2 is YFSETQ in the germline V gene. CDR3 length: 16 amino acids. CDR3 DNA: TGCGCCAGCAGCTTGGGGTCCAGGGGCAACACCGGGGAGCTGTTTTTT. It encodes CASSLGSRGNTGELFF.

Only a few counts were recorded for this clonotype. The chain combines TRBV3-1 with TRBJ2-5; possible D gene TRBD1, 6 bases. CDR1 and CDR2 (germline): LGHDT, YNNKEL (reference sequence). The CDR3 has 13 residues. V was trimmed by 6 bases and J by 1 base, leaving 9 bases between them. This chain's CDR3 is CASRQGIQETQYF. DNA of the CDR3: TGTGCCAGCAGGCAGGGGATCCAAGAGACCCAGTACTTC.

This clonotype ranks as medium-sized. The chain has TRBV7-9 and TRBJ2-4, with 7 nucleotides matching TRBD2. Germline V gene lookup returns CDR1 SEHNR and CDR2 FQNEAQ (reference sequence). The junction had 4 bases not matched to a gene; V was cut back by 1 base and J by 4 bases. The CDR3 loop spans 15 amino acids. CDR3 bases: TGTGCCAGCAGCTTAGTGCAGCGGGGAAAAAACATTCAGTACTTC. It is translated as CASSLVQRGKNIQYF. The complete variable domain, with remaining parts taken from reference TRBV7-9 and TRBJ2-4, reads DTGVSQNPRHKITKRGQNVTFRCDPISEHNRLYWYRQTLGQGPEFLTYFQNEAQLEKSRLLSDRFSAERPKGSFSTLEIQRTEQGDSAMYLCASSLVQRGKNIQYFGAGTRLSVL.

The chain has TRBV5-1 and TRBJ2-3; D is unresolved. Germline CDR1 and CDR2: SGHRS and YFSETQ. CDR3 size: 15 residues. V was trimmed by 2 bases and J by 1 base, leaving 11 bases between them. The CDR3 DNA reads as TGCGCCAGCAGCTTAAGGCCGGATCGCACAGATACGCAGTATTTT. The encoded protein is CASSLRPDRTDTQYF.

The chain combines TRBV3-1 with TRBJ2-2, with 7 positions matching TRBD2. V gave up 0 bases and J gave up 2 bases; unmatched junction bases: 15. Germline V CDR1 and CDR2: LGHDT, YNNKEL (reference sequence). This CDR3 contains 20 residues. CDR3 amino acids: CASSQDLERAGPPNTGELFF. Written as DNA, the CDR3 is TGTGCCAGCAGCCAAGATCTTGAGAGAGCGGGGCCACCCAACACCGGGGAGCTGTTTTTT.

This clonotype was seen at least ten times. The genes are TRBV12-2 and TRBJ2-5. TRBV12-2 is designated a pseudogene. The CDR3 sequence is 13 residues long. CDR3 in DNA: TGTGCAAGTCGCTTCATAGGAGAAGAGACCCAGTACTTC. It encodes CASRFIGEETQYF.

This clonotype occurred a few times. DNA of the CDR3: TGTGCCAGCAGATTTAGCGGGGGCGCGGCTGATACGCAGTATTTT. This gives the protein CASRFSGGAADTQYF. The V gene is TRBV2, the J gene TRBJ2-3; 9 bases line up with TRBD2. The CDR3 has 15 residues. Trimming cost V 6 bases and J 6 bases; bases outside gene matches: 10. Germline V gene data show CDR1 as SNHLY and CDR2 as FYNNEI. The full variable domain, completed using reference TRBV2 and TRBJ2-3, is EPEVTQTPSHQVTQMGQEVILRCVPISNHLYFYWYRQILGQKVEFLVSFYNNEISEKSEIFDDQFSVERPDGSNFTLKIRSTKLEDSAMYFCASRFSGGAADTQYFGPGTRLTVL.

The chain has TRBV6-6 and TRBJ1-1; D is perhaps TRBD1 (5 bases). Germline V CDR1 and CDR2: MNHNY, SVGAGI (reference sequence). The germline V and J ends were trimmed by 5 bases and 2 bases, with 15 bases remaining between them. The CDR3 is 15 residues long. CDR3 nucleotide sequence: TGTGCCAGCAGTCTCTCCGGGACCGACAACACTGAAGCTTTCTTT. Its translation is CASSLSGTDNTEAFF.

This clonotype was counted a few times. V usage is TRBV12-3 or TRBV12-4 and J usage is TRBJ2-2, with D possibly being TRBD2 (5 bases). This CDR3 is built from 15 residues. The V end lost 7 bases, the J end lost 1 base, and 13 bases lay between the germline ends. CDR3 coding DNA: TGTGCCAGCACCCCGGCGGCGGGGAACACCGGGGAGCTGTTTTTT. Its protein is CASTPAAGNTGELFF.

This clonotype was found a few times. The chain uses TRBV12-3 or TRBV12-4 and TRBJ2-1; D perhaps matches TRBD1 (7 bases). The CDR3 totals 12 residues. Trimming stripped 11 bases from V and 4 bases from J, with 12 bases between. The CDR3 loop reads CAAGGGYNEQFF. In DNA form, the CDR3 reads TGTGCCGCAGGGGGAGGATACAATGAGCAGTTCTTC.